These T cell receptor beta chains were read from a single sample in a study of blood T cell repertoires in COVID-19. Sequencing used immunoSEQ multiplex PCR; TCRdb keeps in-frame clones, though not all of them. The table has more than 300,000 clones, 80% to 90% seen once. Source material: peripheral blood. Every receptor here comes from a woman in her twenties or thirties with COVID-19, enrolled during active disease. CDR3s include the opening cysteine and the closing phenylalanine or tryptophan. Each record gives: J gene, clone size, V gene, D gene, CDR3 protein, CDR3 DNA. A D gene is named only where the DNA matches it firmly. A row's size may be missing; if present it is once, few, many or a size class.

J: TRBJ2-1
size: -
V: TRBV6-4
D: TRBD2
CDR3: CASRKLAGDSEQFF
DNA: TGTGCCAGCAGGAAACTAGCGGGAGATAGTGAGCAGTTCTTC

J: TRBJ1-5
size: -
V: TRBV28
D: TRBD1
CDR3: CASSQDRGWAEQPQHF
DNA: TGTGCCAGCAGCCAAGACAGGGGGTGGGCTGAACAGCCCCAGCATTTT

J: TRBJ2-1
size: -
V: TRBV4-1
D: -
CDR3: CASSQGNTRVGNEQFF
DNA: TGCGCCAGCAGCCAAGGGAATACTAGAGTTGGCAATGAGCAGTTCTTC

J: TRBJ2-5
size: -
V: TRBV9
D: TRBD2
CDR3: CASSPGTSGFQETQYF
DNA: TGTGCCAGCAGCCCGGGGACTAGCGGATTTCAAGAGACCCAGTACTTC

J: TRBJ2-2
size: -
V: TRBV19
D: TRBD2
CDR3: CASSLYAGGNTGELFF
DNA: TGTGCCAGTAGCCTATACGCGGGGGGAAACACCGGGGAGCTGTTTTTT

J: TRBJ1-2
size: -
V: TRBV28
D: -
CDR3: CASSSFGEDYGYTF
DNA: TGTGCCAGCAGTTCCTTCGGGGAGGACTATGGCTACACCTTC

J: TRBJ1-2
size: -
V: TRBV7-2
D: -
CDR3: CASRPWGGGTGYTF
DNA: TGTGCCAGCAGACCATGGGGCGGGGGGACTGGCTACACCTTC

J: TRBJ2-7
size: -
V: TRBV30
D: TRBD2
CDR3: CAWSAGREHEQYF
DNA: TGTGCCTGGAGTGCAGGGCGGGAGCACGAGCAGTACTTC

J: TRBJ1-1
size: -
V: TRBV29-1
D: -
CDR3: CSVAGVNTEAFF
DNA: TGCAGCGTTGCGGGGGTTAACACTGAAGCTTTCTTT

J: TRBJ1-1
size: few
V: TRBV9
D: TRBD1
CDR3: CASSPGQGVMNTEAFF
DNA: TGTGCCAGCAGCCCCGGACAGGGCGTAATGAACACTGAAGCTTTCTTT

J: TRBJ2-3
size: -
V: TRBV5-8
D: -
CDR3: CASRPQVRTDTQYF
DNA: TGTGCCAGCAGGCCCCAGGTCCGAACAGATACGCAGTATTTT

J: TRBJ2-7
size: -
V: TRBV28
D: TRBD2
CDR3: CASSLLKLATYEQYF
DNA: TGTGCCAGCAGTTTATTGAAACTAGCGACCTACGAGCAGTACTTC

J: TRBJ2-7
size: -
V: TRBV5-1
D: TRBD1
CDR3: CASSSGSNRGSYEQYF
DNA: TGCGCCAGCAGCTCGGGGAGCAACAGGGGGTCCTACGAGCAGTACTTC

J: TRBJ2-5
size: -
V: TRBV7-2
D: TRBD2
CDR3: CASSPQSGTSGQETQYF
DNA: TGTGCCAGCAGCCCGCAGTCTGGGACTAGCGGGCAAGAGACCCAGTACTTC

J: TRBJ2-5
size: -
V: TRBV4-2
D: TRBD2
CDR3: CASSRTVAGDSLEETQYF
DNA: TGTGCCAGCAGCCGGACCGTAGCGGGAGATTCTCTGGAGGAGACCCAGTACTTC

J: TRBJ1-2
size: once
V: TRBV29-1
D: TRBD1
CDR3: CSVRTGGAYGYTF
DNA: TGCAGCGTTCGAACAGGGGGAGCCTATGGCTACACCTTC

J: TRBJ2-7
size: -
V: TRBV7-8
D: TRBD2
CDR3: CASSLGLAGGYEQYF
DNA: TGTGCCAGCAGCTTAGGACTAGCGGGAGGCTACGAGCAGTACTTC

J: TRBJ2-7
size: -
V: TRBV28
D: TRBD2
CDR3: CASSFWGEGLHEQYF
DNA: TGTGCCAGCAGTTTTTGGGGGGAGGGCCTCCACGAGCAGTACTTC

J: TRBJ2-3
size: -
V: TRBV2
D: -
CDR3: CASRDAQGVDTQYF
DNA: TGTGCCAGCAGAGATGCACAGGGAGTAGATACGCAGTATTTT

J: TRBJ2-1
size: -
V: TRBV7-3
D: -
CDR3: CASSRFERDEQFF
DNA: TGTGCCAGCAGCCGCTTCGAGCGGGATGAGCAGTTCTTC

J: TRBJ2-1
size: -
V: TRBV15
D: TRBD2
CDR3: CATSELLSGRSYNEQFF
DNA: TGTGCCACCAGCGAACTTTTGAGCGGGAGGTCCTACAATGAGCAGTTCTTC

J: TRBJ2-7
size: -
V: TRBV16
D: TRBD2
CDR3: CASSQKGTSGSYEQYF
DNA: TGTGCCAGCAGCCAAAAGGGGACTAGCGGGAGTTACGAGCAGTACTTC